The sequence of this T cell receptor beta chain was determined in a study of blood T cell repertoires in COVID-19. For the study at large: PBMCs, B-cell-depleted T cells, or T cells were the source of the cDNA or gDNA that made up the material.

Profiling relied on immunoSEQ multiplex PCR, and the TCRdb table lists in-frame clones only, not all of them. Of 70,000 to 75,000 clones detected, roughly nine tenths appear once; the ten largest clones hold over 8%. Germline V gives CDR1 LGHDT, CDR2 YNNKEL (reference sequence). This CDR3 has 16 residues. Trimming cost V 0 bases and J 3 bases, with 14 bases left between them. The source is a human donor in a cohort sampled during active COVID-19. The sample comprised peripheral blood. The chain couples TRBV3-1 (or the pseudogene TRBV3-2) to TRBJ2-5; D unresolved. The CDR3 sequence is CASSQDHAGWEETQYF. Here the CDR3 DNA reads TGTGCCAGCAGCCAAGATCACGCAGGATGGGAAGAGACCCAGTACTTC.